The text below deals with one T cell receptor (beta chain). Per the study methods: Amplification with reference gene primers provided the estimates of nucleated cell counts. Sequenced by immunoSEQ multiplex PCR; TCRdb stores in-frame clones only, minus some. The DNA gave D and trimming, while V, J and clone size come from that table. The sample carries fewer than 300,000 clones, more than 70% recorded once. These data belong to a study of blood T cell repertoires in COVID-19. Study context: Sources were T cells, B-cell-depleted T cells, or PBMCs; the material itself was cDNA or gDNA.

The receptor comes from a woman between 18 and 29 years old with acute or convalescent COVID-19. What was sequenced was peripheral blood.

CDR3 in amino acids: CASSMELRNTEAFF. In DNA, the CDR3 is TGTGCCAGTAGTATGGAGCTAAGGAACACTGAAGCTTTCTTT. The chain uses TRBV19 and TRBJ1-1; no firm D call. The germline gives CDR1 LNHDA, CDR2 SQIVND (reference sequence). The V end was cut by 3 bases, the J end by 1 base, with 9 bases between. The CDR3 covers 14 residues. The variable domain in full, with the rest retrieved from reference TRBV19 and TRBJ1-1, is DGGITQSPKYLFRKEGQNVTLSCEQNLNHDAMYWYRQDPGQGLRLIYYSQIVNDFQKGDIAEGYSVSREKKESFPLTVTSAQKNPTAFYLCASSMELRNTEAFFGQGTRLTVV.